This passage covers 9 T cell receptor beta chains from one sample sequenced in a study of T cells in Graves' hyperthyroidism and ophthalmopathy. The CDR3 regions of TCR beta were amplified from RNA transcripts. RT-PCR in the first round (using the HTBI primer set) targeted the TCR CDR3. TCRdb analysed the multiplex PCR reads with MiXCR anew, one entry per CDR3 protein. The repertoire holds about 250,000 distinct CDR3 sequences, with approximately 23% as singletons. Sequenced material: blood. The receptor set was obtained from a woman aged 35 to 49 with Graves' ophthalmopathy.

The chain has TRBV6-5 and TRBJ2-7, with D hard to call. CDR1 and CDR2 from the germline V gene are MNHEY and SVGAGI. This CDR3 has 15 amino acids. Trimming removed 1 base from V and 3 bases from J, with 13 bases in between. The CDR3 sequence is CASSYLGPGGYEQYF. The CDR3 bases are TGTGCCAGCAGTTACTTAGGACCCGGCGGCTACGAGCAGTACTTC.

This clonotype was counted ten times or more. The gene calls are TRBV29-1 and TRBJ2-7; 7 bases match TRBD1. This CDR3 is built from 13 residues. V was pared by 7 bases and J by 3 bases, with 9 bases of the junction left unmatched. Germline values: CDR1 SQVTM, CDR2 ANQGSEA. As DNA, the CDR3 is TGCAGCGCCGGTCCCGGGACAGACTACGAGCAGTACTTC. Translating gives CSAGPGTDYEQYF.

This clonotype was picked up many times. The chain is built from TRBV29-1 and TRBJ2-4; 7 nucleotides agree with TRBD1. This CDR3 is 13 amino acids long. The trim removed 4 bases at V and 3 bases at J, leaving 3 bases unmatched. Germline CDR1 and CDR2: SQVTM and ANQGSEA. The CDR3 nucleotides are TGCAGCGTTGGACAGGGCGGCAAAAACATTCAGTACTTC. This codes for CSVGQGGKNIQYF.

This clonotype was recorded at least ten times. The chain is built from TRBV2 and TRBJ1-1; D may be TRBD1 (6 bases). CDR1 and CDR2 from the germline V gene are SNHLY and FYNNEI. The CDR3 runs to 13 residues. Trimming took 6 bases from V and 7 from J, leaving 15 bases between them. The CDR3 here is CASRTGPTVEAFF. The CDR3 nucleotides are TGTGCCAGCAGGACAGGACCGACAGTTGAAGCTTTCTTT.

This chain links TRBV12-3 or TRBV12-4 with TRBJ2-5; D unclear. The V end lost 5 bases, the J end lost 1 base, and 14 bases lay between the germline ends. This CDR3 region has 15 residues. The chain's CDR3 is CASSDEDSSQETQYF. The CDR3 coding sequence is TGTGCCAGCAGTGACGAAGATTCCTCCCAAGAGACCCAGTACTTC.

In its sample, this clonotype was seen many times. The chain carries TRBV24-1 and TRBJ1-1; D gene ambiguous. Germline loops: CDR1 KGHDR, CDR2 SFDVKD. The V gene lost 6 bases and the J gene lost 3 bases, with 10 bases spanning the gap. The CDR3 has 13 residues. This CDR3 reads CATSRGVDTEAFF. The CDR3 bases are TGTGCCACCAGTCGTGGGGTTGACACTGAAGCTTTCTTT.

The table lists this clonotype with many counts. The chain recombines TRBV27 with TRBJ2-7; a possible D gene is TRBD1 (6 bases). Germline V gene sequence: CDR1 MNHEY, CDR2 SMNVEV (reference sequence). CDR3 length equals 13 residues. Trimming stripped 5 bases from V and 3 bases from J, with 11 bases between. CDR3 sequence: CASSARQVYEQYF. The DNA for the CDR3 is TGTGCCAGCAGTGCACGACAGGTCTACGAGCAGTACTTC.

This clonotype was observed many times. CDR3 amino acids: CASSLADGLNGYTF. As DNA, the CDR3 is TGTGCCAGCAGCTTAGCAGACGGACTAAATGGCTACACCTTC. This sequence joins TRBV7-9 and TRBJ1-2; D is ambiguous. The CDR3 contains 14 residues. CDR1 is SEHNR, CDR2 FQNEAQ, per germline (reference sequence). Trimming cost V 0 bases and J 6 bases, with 11 bases left between them.

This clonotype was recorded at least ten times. This CDR3 is CATKSVNTEAFF. The CDR3 DNA sequence: TGTGCCACTAAATCGGTGAACACTGAAGCTTTCTTT. The rearrangement links TRBV15 to TRBJ1-1, with D hard to call. The CDR3 sequence is 12 residues long. With 9 bases removed from V and 0 bases from J, the gap between germline ends came to 8 bases. Germline V gene sequence: CDR1 LNHNV, CDR2 YYDKDF (reference sequence).